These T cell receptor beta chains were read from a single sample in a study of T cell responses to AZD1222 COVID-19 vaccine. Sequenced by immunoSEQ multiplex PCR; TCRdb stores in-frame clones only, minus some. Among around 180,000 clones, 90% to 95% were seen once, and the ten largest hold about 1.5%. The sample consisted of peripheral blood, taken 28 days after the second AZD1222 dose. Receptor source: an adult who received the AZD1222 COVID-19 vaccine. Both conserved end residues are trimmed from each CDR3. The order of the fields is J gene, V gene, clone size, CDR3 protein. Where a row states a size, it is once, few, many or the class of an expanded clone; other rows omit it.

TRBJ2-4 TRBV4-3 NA ASSPSGRLAKNIQY
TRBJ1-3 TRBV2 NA ASSSGSSGNTIY
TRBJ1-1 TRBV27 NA ASLGGAGNTEAF
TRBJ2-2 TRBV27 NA ASSLIGTGTGELF
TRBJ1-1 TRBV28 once ASSLPHRLNTEAF
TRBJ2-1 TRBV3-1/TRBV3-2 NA ASTLSGGLDNEQF
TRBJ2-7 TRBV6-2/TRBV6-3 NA ASSLTGTRYTYEQY
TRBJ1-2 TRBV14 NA ASSQQNDIYGYT
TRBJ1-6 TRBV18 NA ASSPTVSSYNSPLH
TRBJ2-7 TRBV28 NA ASTPANYEQY
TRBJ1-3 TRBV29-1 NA SVGGTRGNTIY
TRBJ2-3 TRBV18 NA ASSPLPVTDTQY
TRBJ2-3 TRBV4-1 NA ASSLLGARDTQY
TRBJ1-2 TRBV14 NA ASSQDVMRDRPLGYT
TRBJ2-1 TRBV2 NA ASSPKRGAGNEQF
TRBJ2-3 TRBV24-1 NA ATSDLGTRMYSSTDTQY
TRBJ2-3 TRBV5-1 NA ASKEREGPGDTQY
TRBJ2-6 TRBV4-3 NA ASSLTQGTGANVLT
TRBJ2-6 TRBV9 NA ASSVSAPGGSGANVLT
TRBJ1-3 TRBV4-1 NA ASSQSFRRSGNTIY
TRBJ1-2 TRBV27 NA ASSFSAFHGYT
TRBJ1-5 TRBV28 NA ASSLEREPQH